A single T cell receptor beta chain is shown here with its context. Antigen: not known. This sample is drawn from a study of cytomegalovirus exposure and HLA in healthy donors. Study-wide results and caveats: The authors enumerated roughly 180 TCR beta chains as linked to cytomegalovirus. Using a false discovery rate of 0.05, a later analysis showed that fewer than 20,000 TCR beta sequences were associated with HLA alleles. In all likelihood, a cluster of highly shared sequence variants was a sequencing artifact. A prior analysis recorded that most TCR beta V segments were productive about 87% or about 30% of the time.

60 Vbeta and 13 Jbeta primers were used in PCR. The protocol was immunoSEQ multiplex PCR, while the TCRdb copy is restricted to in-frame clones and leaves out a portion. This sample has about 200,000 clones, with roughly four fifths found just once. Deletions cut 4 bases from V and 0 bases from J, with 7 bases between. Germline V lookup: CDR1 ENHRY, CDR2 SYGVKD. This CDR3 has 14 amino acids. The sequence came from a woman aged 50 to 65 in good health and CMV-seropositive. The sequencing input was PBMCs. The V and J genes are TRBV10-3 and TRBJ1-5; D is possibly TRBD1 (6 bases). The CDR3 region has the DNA TGTGCCATCAGTGCAGGGGTTAGCAATCAGCCCCAGCATTTT. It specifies CAISAGVSNQPQHF.